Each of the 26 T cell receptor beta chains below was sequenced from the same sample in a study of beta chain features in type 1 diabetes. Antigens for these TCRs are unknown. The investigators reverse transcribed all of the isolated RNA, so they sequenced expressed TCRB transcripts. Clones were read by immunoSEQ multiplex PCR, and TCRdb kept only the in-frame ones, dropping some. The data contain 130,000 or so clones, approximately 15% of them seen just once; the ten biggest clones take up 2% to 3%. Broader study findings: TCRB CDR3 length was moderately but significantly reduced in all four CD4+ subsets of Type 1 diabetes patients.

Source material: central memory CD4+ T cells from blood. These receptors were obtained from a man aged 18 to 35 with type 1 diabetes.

The CDR3 sequence: CASTSGTSSPNEQFF. For the CDR3, the DNA is TGTGCCAGCACCTCTGGGACTAGTAGCCCCAATGAGCAGTTCTTC. The V and J genes are TRBV27 and TRBJ2-1, with TRBD2 matching over 8 bases. The CDR3 runs to 15 residues. V lost 7 bases to trimming and J lost 6 bases; unmatched junction nucleotides: 11. Germline assignment: CDR1 MNHEY and CDR2 SMNVEV (reference sequence).

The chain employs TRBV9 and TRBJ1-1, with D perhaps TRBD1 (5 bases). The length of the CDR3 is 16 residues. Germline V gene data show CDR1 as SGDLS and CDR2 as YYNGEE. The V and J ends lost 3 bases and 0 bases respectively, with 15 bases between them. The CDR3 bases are TGTGCCAGCAGCGCCCGGGACGGATTTATGAACACTGAAGCTTTCTTT. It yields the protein CASSARDGFMNTEAFF.

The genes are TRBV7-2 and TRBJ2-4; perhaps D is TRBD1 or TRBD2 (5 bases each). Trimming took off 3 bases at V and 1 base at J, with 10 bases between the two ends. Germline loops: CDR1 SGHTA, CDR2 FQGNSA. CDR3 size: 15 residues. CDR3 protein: CASSFIGTAKNIQYF. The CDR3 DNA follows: TGTGCCAGCAGCTTTATAGGGACGGCCAAAAACATTCAGTACTTC.

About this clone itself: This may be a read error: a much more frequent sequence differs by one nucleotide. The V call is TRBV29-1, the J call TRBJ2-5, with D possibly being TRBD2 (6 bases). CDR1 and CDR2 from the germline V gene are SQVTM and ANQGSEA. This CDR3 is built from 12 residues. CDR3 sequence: CCVEGEAETQYF. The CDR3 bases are TGCTGCGTTGAAGGGGAGGCGGAGACCCAGTACTTC.

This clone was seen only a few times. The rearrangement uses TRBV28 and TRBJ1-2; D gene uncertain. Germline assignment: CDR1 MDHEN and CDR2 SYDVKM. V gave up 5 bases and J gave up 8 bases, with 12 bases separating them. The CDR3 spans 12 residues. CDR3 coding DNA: TGTGCCAGCAGTCTAAAGAATGACGGCTACACCTTC. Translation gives CASSLKNDGYTF.

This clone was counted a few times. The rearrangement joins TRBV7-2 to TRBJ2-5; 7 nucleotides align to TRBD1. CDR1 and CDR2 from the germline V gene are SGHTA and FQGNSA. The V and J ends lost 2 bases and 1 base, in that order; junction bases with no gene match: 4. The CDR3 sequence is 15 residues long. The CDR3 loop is CASSLFGTAQETQYF. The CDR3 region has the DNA TGTGCCAGCAGCTTATTTGGGACAGCCCAAGAGACCCAGTACTTC. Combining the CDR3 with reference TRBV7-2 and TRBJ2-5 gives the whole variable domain GAGVSQSPSNKVTEKGKDVELRCDPISGHTALYWYRQSLGQGLEFLIYFQGNSAPDKSGLPSDRFSAERTGGSVSTLTIQRTQQEDSAVYLCASSLFGTAQETQYFGPGTRLLVL.

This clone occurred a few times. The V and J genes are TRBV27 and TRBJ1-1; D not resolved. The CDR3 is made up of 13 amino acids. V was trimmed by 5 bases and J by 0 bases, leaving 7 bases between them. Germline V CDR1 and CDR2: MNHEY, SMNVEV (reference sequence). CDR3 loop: CASSPQLNTEAFF. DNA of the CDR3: TGTGCCAGCAGTCCACAGCTGAACACTGAAGCTTTCTTT.

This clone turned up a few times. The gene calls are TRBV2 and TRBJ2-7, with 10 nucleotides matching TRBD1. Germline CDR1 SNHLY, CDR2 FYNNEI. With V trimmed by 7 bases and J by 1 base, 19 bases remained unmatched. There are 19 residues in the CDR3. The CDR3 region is CASNDYRDRGVGASYEQYF. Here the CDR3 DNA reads TGTGCCAGCAACGACTACCGGGACAGGGGAGTGGGGGCTTCCTACGAGCAGTACTTC.

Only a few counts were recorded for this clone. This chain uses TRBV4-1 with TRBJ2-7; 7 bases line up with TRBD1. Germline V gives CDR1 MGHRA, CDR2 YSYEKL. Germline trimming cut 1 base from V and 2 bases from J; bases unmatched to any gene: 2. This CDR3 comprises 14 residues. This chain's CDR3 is CASSQVTGTYEQYF. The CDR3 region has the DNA TGCGCCAGCAGCCAAGTGACAGGGACCTACGAGCAGTACTTC.

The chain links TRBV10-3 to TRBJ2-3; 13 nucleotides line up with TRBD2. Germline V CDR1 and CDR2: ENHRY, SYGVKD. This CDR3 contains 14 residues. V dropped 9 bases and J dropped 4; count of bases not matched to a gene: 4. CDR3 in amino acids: CAIRTSGRADTQYF. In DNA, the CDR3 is TGTGCCATAAGGACTAGCGGGAGAGCAGATACGCAGTATTTT.

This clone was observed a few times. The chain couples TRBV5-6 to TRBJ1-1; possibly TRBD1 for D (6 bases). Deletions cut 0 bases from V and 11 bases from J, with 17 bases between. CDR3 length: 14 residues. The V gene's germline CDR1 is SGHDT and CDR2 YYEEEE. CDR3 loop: CASSLGSRDNRAFF. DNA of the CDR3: TGTGCCAGCAGCTTGGGTTCCCGGGACAACAGGGCTTTCTTT.

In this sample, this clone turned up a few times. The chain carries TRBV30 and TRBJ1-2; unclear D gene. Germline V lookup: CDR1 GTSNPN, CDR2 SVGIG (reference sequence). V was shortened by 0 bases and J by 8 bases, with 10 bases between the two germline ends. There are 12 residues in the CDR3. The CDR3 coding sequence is TGTGCCTGGAGTGTACGCGTAGTCGGCTACACCTTC. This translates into CAWSVRVVGYTF.

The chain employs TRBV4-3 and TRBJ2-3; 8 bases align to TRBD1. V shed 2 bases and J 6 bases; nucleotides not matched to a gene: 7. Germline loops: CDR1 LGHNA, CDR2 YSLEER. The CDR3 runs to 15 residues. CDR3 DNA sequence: TGCGCCAGCAGCCAACTTATCGACAGGGGTGATACGCAGTATTTT. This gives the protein CASSQLIDRGDTQYF.

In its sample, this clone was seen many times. The CDR3 sequence is CASSRMDREQYF. The CDR3 DNA reads TGTGCCAGCAGTCGGATGGACAGAGAGCAGTACTTC. The V call is TRBV25-1, the J call TRBJ2-7; D is perhaps TRBD1 (6 bases). Trimming cost V 5 bases and J 7 bases, with 12 bases left between them. CDR1 and CDR2 from the germline V gene are MGHDK and SYGVNS. This CDR3 has 12 amino acids.

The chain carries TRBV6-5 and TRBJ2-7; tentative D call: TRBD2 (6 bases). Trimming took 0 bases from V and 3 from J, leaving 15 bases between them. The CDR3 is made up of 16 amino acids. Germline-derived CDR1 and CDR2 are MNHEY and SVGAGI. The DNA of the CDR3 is TGTGCCAGCAGTTACTCGGGCACGGGAGTGGGCTACGAGCAGTACTTC. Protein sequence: CASSYSGTGVGYEQYF.

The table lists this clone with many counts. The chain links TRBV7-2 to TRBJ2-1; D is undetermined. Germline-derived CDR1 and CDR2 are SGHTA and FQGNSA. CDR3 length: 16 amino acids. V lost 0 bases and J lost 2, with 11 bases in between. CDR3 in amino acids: CASSLAAAFTYNEQFF. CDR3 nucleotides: TGTGCCAGCAGCTTAGCGGCAGCGTTTACCTACAATGAGCAGTTCTTC.

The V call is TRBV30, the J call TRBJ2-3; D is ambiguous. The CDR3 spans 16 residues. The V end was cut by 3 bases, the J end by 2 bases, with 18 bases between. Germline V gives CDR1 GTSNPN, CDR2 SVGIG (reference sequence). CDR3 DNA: TGTGCCTGGAGGGATCTCAGGTCCCGGTCCACAGATACGCAGTATTTT. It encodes CAWRDLRSRSTDTQYF.

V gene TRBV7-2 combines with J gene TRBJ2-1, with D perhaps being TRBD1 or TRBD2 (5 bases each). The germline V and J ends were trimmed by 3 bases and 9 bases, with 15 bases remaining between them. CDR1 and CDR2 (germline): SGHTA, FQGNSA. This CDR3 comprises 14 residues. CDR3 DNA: TGTGCCAGCAGCTTCTACGCCGGGACGGGTGAGCAGTTCTTC. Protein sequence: CASSFYAGTGEQFF.

CDR3 nucleotide sequence: TGTGCCAGCAGCTTAGTGAGTAGCGGGGGTACAGATACGCAGTATTTT. Translated: CASSLVSSGGTDTQYF. The genes are TRBV7-2 and TRBJ2-3; 9 bases fit TRBD2. CDR3 length equals 16 residues. The V segment lost 1 base and the J segment 3 bases; nucleotides outside the gene matches: 5. In germline, CDR1 is SGHTA, CDR2 FQGNSA.

The CDR3 sequence: CASSRGVPAVSTDTQYF. The CDR3 nucleotides read TGTGCCAGCAGCCGCGGGGTTCCAGCCGTAAGCACAGATACGCAGTATTTT. The V call is TRBV5-4, the J call TRBJ2-3; a possible D gene is TRBD2 (6 bases). Trimming stripped 4 bases from V and 0 bases from J, with 18 bases between. Looked up from germline, CDR1 is SGHNT and CDR2 is YYREEE (reference sequence). The CDR3 consists of 17 residues. The full variable domain, in which reference TRBV5-4 and TRBJ2-3 provide the parts outside the CDR3, is ETGVTQSPTHLIKTRGQQVTLRCSSQSGHNTVSWYQQALGQGPQFIFQYYREEENGRGNFPPRFSGLQFPNYSSELNVNALELDDSALYLCASSRGVPAVSTDTQYFGPGTRLTVL.

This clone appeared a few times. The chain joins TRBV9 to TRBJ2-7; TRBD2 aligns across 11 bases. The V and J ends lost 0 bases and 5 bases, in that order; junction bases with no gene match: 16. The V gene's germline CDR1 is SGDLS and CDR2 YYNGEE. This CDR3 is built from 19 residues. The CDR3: CASSVAPPGLAVESDEQYF. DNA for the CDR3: TGTGCCAGCAGCGTAGCTCCTCCGGGACTAGCGGTAGAGTCCGACGAGCAGTACTTC.

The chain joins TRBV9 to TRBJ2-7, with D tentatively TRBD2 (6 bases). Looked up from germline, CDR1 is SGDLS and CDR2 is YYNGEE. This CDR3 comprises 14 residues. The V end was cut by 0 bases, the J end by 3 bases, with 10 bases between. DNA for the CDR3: TGTGCCAGCAGCGTAGACGGGAGCTACTACGAGCAGTACTTC. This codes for CASSVDGSYYEQYF.

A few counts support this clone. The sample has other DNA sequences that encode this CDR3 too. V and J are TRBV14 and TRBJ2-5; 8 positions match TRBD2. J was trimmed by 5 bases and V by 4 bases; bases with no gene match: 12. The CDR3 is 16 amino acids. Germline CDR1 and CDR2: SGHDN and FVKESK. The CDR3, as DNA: TGTGCCAGCAGCCGTCGCCTGACTAGCGCCCGGGAGACCCAGTACTTC. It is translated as CASSRRLTSARETQYF.

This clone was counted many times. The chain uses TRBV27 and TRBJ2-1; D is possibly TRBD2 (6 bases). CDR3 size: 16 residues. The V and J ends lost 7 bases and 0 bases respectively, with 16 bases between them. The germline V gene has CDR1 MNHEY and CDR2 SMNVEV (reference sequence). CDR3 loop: CASTIAAQSSYNEQFF. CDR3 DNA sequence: TGTGCCAGCACCATAGCGGCCCAAAGCTCCTACAATGAGCAGTTCTTC.

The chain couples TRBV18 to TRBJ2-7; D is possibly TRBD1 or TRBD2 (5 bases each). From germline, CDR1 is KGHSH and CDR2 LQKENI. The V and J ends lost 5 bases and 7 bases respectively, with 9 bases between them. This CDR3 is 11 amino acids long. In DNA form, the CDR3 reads TGTGCCAGCTCAGCCGAGGGGGAGCAGTACTTC. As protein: CASSAEGEQYF.

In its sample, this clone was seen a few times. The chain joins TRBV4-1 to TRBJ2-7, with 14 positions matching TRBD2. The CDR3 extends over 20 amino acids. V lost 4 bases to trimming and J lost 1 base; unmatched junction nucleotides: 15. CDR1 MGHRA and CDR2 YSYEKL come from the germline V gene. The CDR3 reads CASSRSPHGTSGSSSYEQYF. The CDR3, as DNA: TGCGCCAGCAGCCGATCTCCTCACGGGACTAGCGGGAGTAGTTCCTACGAGCAGTACTTC.